This T cell receptor beta chain comes out of a study of naive and memory T cell subsets. Two oligonucleotides, mixed equimolar, formed the beta constant-region primer covering TRBC1 and TRBC2. Four rounds of PCR amplified the ligated cDNA using nested alpha and beta constant-region primers plus SP2. TCRdb re-called the UMI-ligation and nested PCR reads with MiXCR, one entry per CDR3 protein. The table includes about 90,000 distinct CDR3 sequences, approximately 10% detected once. The table lists this clonotype with many counts. Its antigen is not known. Broader study findings: Especially in CD8 cells, naive repertoires contained a few larger clonotypes, possibly CD45RA-re-expressing memory cells. In naive cells, over 90% of TCR sequences were seen only once.

The source material was naive CD4+ T cells from blood. This TCR was sampled from a human donor in good health.

CDR3 bases: TGTGCCAGTAGCGACGTTTCGGTGGGGCCTGGGGCCAACGTCCTGACTTTC. It encodes CASSDVSVGPGANVLTF. The rearrangement joins TRBV19 to TRBJ2-6; D may be TRBD1 (5 bases). Germline CDR1 and CDR2: LNHDA and SQIVND (reference sequence). Between the trimmed V and J ends, which lost 6 bases and 2 bases, there was a span of 17 bases. This CDR3 is built from 17 residues.